This entry concerns a single TCR beta chain. Its antigen remains unknown. Sequencing was performed with immunoSEQ multiplex PCR; in TCRdb, only in-frame clones are kept and a portion is missing. Of about 65,000 clones listed, around 81% are singletons. Time point of the sample: blood 2 weeks post-SBRT. The treatment was: 15 Gy SBRT to primary tumor, nephrectomy 4 weeks later. Per germline, CDR1 SGHRS and CDR2 YFSETQ. V lost 5 bases, J lost 7 bases, and 18 bases lay in between. This CDR3 has 15 amino acids. The data originate from a study of radiation and T cells in renal cell carcinoma. Whole-study context: Nephrectomy followed 15 Gy stereotactic body radiation by 4 weeks.

Findings and limits, study-wide: Without pretreatment biopsies, baseline tumor clonotype presence was undetermined. From baseline, blood top tumor clonotypes peaked at 2 weeks post-radiation.

Sequencing used blood, obtained from a patient whose treatment included radiotherapy and nephrectomy. J is TRBJ1-4 and V is TRBV5-1; a possible D gene is TRBD1 (5 bases). This receptor was identified in a man aged 60 to 75 with renal cell carcinoma. CDR3 sequence reads: CASREMQGEGEKLFF. DNA of the CDR3: TGCGCCAGCAGAGAAATGCAGGGTGAAGGTGAAAAACTGTTTTTT.